This TCR beta chain was observed in a study of cytomegalovirus exposure and HLA in healthy donors. Whole-study findings and limits: As immune exposure information, only CMV serostatus was available. Earlier analysis yielded a pattern in which most TCR beta V segments were productive about 87% or about 30% of the time.

The CDR3 covers 18 residues. Trimming at V came to 6 bases and at J to 4 bases, leaving 14 bases not matched to a gene. The germline gives CDR1 MGHRA, CDR2 YSYEKL. Amplification used 60 Vbeta primers and 13 Jbeta primers. Here immunoSEQ multiplex PCR was the method, and the copy in TCRdb shows in-frame clones only, minus some. This table has 130,000 to 150,000 clones, roughly 80% appearing once. This clone came up a few times. What it recognizes is unknown. This chain links TRBV4-1 with TRBJ1-3, with 11 bases matching TRBD1. This TCR came from a woman aged 30 to 39 in good health and CMV-seronegative. Sequencing input: PBMCs. The CDR3 loop reads CASRRSIGQGADGNTIYF. The CDR3 DNA is TGCGCCAGCAGACGCTCTATCGGACAGGGGGCGGACGGAAACACCATATATTTT.